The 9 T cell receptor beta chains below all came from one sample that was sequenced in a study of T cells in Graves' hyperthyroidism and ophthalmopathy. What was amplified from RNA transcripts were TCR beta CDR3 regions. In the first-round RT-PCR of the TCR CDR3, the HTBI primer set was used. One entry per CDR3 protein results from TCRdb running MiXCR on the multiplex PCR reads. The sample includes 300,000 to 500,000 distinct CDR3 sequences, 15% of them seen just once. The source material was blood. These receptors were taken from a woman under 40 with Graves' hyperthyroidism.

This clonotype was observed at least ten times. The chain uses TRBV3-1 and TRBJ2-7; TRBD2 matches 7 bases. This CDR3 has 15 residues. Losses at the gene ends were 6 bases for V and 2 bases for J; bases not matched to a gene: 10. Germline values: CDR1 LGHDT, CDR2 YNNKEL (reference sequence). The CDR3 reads CASSQKASGTYEQYF. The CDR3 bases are TGTGCCAGCAGTCAAAAGGCTAGCGGAACCTACGAGCAGTACTTC.

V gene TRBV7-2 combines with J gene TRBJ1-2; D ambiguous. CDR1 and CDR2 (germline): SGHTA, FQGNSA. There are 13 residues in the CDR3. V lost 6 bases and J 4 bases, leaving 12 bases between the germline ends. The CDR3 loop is CASSSRVGYGYTF. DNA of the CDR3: TGTGCCAGCAGTTCAAGGGTGGGCTATGGCTACACCTTC.

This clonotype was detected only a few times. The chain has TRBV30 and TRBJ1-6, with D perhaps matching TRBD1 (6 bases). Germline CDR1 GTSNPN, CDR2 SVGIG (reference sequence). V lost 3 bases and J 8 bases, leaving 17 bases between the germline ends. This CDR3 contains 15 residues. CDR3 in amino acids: CAWSTGPPADSPLHF. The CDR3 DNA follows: TGTGCCTGGAGCACAGGGCCTCCTGCGGATTCACCCCTCCACTTT.

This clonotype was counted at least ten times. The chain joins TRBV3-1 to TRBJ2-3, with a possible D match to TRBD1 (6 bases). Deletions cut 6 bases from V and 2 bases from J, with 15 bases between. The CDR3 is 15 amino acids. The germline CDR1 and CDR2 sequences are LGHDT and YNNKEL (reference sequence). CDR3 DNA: TGTGCCAGCAGACGAGAAGGGGGAATCACAGATACGCAGTATTTT. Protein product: CASRREGGITDTQYF.

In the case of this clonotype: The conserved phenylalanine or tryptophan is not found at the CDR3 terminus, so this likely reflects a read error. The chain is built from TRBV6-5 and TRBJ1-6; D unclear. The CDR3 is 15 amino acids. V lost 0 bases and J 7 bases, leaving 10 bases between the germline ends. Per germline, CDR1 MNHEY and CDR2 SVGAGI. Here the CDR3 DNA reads TGTGCCAGCAGTTACTCGAGACGGTCCAATTCACCCCTCCACCTT. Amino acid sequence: CASSYSRRSNSPLHL.

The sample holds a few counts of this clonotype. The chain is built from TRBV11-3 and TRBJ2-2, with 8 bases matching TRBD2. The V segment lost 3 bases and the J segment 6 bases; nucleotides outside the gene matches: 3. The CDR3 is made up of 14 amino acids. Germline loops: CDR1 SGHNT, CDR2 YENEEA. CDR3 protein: CASSFRAGAGELFF. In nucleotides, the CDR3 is TGTGCCAGCAGCTTTAGAGCGGGAGCCGGGGAGCTGTTTTTT.

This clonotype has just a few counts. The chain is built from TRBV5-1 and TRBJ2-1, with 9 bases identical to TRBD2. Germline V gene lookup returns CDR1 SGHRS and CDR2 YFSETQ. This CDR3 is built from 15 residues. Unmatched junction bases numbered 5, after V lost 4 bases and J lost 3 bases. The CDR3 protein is CASSAGLAYYNEQFF. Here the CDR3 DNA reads TGCGCCAGCAGCGCCGGACTAGCGTACTACAATGAGCAGTTCTTC.

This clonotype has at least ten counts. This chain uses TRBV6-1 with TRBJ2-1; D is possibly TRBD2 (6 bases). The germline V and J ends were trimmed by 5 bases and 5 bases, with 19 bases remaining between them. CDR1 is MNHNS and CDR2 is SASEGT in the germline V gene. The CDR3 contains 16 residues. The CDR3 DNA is TGTGCCAGCAGTTACGCGGGGTTGAGACAGAACAATGAGCAGTTCTTC. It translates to CASSYAGLRQNNEQFF.

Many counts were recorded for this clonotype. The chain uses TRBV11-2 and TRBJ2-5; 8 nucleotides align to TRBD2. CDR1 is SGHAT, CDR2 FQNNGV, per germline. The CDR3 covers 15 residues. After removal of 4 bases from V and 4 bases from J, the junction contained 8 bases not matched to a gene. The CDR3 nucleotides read TGTGCCAGCAGCTCCCTGGGACTAGAAAGAGAGACCCAGTACTTC. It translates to CASSSLGLERETQYF. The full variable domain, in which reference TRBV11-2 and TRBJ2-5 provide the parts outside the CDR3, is EAGVAQSPRYKIIEKRQSVAFWCNPISGHATLYWYQQILGQGPKLLIQFQNNGVVDDSQLPKDRFSAERLKGVDSTLKIQPAKLEDSAVYLCASSSLGLERETQYFGPGTRLLVL.